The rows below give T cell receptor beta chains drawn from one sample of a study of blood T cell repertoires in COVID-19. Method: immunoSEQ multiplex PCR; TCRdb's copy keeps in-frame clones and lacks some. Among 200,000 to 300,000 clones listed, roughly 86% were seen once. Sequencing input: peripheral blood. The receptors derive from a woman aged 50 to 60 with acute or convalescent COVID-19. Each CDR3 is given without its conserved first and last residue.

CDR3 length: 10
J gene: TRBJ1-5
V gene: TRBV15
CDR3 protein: ATRARDQPQH

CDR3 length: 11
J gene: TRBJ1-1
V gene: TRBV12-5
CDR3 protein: ASLGTGNTEAF

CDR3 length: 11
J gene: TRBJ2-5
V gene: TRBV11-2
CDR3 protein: ASSLGGRETQY

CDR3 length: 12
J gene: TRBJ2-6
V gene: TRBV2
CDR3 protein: ASSDRREANVLT

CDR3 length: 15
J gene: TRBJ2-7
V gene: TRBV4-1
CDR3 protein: ASSHLPLAGAPYEQY

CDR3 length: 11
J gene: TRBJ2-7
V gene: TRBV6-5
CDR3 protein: ASRRQGAYEQY

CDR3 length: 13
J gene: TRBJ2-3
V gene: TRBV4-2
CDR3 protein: ASTSLGQGTDTQY

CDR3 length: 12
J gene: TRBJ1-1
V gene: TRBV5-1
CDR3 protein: ASSLAQGNTEAF

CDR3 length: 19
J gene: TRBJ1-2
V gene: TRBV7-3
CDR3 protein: ASSLRSRNRTSGEAQDGYT

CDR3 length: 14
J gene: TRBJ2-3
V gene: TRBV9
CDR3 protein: ASSERDGGGTDTQY

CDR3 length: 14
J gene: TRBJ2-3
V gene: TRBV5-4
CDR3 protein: ASSQGTSGSADTQY

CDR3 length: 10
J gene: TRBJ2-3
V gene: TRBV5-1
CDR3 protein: ASSLTTDTQY

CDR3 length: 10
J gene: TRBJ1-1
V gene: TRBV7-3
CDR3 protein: ASSAPGTEAF

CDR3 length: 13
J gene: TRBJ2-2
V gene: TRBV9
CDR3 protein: ASSVVPANTGELF

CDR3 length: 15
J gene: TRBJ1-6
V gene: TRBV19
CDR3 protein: ASSTIPGTRHNSPLH

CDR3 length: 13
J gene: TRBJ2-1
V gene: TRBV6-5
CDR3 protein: ASNPLGASYNEQF

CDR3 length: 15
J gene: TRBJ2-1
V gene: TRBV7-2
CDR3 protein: ASSSISGDRSYNEQF

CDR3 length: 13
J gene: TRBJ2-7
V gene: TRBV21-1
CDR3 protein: ASSTRDRDFYEQY

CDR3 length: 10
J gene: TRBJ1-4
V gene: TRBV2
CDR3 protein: ASNFANEKLF

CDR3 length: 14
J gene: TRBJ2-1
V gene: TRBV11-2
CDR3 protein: ASSFVGLAWRDEQF

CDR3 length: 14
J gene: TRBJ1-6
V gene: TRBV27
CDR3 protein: ASSPGEGAYNSPLH

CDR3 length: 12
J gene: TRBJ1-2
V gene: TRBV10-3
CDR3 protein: AITVDGGVYGYT

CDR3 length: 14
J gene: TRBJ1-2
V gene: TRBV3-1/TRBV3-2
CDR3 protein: ASSQGPGFSNYGYT

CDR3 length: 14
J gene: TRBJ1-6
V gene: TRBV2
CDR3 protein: ASSEMDRGSDSPLH

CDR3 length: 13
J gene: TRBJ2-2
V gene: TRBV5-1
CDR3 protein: ASSYSGQGTGELF

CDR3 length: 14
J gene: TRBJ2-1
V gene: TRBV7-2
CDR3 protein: ASSLDSSRVYNEQF

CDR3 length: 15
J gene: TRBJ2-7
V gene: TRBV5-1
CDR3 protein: ASSSTSGRALGYEQY

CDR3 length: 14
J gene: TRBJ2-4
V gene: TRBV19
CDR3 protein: ASSDRDRGAKNIQY

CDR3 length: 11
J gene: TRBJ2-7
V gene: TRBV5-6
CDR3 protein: ASSFPQTYEQY

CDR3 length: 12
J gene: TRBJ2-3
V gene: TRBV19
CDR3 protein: ASSITVSTDTQY

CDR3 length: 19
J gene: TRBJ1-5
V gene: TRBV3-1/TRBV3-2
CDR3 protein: ASSQGGLTRPAGGWNQPQH

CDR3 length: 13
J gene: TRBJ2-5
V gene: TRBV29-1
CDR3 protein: SVNRLAGVGETQY

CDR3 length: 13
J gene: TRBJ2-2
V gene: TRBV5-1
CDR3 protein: ASSSTARNTGELF

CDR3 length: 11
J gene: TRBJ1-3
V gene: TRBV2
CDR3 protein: ASRAGIGNTIY

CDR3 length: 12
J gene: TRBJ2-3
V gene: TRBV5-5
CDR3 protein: ASSFGSGTDTQY

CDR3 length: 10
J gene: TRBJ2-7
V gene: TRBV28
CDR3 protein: ATDRSSYEQY

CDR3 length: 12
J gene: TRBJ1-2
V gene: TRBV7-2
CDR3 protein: ASSLAGTAYGYT

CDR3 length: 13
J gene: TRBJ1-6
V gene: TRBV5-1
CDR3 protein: ASSPNRLQGSPLH

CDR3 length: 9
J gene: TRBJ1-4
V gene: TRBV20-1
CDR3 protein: SASRVEKLF

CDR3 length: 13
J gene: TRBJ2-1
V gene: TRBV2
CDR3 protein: ASSERLAGGVEQF

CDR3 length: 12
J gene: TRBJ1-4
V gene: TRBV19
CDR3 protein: ASRVGTGNEKLF

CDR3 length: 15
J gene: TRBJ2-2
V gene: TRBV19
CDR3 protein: AGPRRETGVNTGELF

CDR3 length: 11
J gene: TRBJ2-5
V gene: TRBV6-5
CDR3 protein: ASQGLIQETQY

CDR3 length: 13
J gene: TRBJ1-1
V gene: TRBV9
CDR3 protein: ASSVGRLEDTEAF

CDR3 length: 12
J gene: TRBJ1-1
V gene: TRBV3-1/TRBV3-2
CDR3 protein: ASSQGGGGTEAF

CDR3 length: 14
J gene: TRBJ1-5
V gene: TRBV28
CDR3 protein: ASTTPPSRPNQPQH

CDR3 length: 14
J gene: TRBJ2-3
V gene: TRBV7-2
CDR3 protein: ASSLSSIGETDTQY

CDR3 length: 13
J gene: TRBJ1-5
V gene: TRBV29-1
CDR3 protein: SASTGFGFNQPQH

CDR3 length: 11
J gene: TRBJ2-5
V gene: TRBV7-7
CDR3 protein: ASSSHGQETQY

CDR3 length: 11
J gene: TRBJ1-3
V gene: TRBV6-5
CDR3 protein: ASQTGTGNTIY

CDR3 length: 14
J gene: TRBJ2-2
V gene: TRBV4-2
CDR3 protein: ASSPKTSGHTGELF

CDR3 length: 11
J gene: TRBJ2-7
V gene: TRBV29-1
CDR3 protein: SVAPGSVYEQY

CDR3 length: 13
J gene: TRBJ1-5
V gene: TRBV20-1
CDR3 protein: SASFSGPANQPQH